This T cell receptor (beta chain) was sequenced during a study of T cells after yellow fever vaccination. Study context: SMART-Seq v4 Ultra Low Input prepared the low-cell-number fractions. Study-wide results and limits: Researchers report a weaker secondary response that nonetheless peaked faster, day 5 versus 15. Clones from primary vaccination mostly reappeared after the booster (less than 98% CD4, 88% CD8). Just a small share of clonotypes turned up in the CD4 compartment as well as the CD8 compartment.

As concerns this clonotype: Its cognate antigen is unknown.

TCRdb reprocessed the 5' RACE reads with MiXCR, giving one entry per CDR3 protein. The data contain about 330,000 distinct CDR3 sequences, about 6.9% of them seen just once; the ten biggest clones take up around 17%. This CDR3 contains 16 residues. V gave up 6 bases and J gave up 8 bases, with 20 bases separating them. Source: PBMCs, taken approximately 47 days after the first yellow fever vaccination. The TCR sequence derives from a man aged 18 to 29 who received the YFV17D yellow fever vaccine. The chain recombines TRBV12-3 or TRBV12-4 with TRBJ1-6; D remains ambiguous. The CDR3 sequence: CASSLFRPTSDSPLHF. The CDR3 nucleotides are TGTGCCAGCAGCCTGTTTCGTCCCACCAGCGATTCACCCCTCCACTTT.